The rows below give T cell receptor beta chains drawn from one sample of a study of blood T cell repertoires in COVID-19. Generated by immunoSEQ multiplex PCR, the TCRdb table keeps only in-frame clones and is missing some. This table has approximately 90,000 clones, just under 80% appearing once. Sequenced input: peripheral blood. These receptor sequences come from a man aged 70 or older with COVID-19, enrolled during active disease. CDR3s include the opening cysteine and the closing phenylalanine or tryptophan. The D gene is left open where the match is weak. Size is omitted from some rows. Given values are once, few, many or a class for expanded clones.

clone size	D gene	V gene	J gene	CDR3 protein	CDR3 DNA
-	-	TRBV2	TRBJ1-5	CASSDRTENQPQHF	TGTGCCAGCAGTGACAGGACAGAGAATCAGCCCCAGCATTTT
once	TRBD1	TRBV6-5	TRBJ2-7	CASQRTGTHEQYF	TGTGCCAGCCAGCGGACAGGGACCCACGAGCAGTACTTC
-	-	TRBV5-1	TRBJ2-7	CASTTVLGEQYF	TGCGCCAGCACCACTGTACTCGGGGAGCAGTACTTC
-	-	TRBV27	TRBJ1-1	CASSPFGGQGTEAFF	TGTGCCAGCAGCCCTTTCGGGGGGCAAGGTACTGAAGCTTTCTTT
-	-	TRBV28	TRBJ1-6	CASSSSYTRLSSYNSPLHF	TGTGCCAGCAGTTCCTCCTATACTCGACTGAGCTCCTATAATTCACCCCTCCACTTT
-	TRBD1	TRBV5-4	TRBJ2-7	CATGTGTGAYEQYF	TGTGCCACCGGAACCGGGACAGGTGCCTACGAGCAGTACTTC
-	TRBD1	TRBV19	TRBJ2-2	CASSRRTGSTWNTGELFF	TGTGCCAGTAGTCGTAGGACAGGATCTACTTGGAACACCGGGGAGCTGTTTTTT
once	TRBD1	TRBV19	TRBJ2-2	CASSRDRGQRGELFF	TGTGCCAGTAGCAGAGACAGGGGACAGCGCGGGGAGCTGTTTTTT
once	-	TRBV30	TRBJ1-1	CASRGHGDTEAFF	TGTGCCAGTCGGGGACACGGGGACACTGAAGCTTTCTTT
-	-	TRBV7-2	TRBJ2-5	CASSFNGATETQYF	TGTGCCAGCAGCTTCAACGGAGCCACGGAGACCCAGTACTTC
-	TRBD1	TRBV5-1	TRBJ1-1	CASSGTGGSYTEAFF	TGCGCCAGCAGCGGGACAGGGGGCTCGTACACTGAAGCTTTCTTT
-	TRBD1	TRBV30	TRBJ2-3	CAWSDNRGGGTDTQYF	TGTGCCTGGAGTGACAACAGGGGTGGGGGCACAGATACGCAGTATTTT
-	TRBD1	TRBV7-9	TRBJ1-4	CASSTGQGLDNEKLFF	TGTGCCAGCAGTACGGGACAGGGGCTTGATAATGAAAAACTGTTTTTT
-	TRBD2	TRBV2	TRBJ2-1	CASSPSGREFNNEQFF	TGTGCCAGCAGTCCTAGCGGGAGGGAATTCAACAATGAGCAGTTCTTC
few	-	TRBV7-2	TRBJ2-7	CASSLRGSNPTLAYEQYF	TGTGCCAGCAGCTTAAGGGGCAGTAACCCAACTTTAGCTTACGAGCAGTACTTC